This T cell receptor beta chain was sequenced during a study of radiotherapy plus CTLA-4 blockade in lung cancer. Study conclusions and caveats: Blood TCR clones of tumor origin expanded after radiotherapy plus ipilimumab.

Generated by immunoSEQ multiplex PCR, the TCRdb table keeps only in-frame clones and is missing some. The data hold about 80,000 clones, with around 84% observed a single time. Chemo-refractory metastatic non-small-cell lung cancer patients received focal radiation with ipilimumab CTLA-4 blockade. A word on this clone: Antigen: not known.

This CDR3 is built from 13 residues. Germline CDR1 SGHDT, CDR2 YYEEEE. V lost 0 bases to trimming and J lost 5 bases, with 8 bases between them. Sequenced here: peripheral blood, sampled from a patient treated with radiotherapy plus ipilimumab. V gene TRBV5-6 combines with J gene TRBJ1-1, with D possibly matching TRBD1 (5 bases). This clonotype was sampled from a human donor with non-small cell lung cancer who had stable disease on radiotherapy plus ipilimumab. The CDR3 is CASSLGGGTEAFF. In nucleotides, the CDR3 is TGTGCCAGCAGCTTGGGCGGGGGAACTGAAGCTTTCTTT.